These 10 T cell receptor beta chains came from one sample sequenced in a study of blood T cell repertoires in COVID-19. Only in-frame clones appear in the TCRdb table, and some are missing; sequencing was by immunoSEQ multiplex PCR. The sample yields approximately 220,000 clones, around 86% seen once. Source material: PBMCs or T cells enriched from blood (not recorded which). The receptors derive from a woman aged 40 to 49 with acute COVID-19.

This chain links TRBV15 with TRBJ2-1; 7 nucleotides align to TRBD2. The CDR3 length is 13 residues. The germline CDR1 and CDR2 sequences are LNHNV and YYDKDF (reference sequence). J lost 6 bases, V lost 2 bases, and 1 base had no gene match. CDR3 sequence (DNA): TGTGCCACCAGCAGAAGACTAGCCAATGAGCAGTTCTTC. It is translated as CATSRRLANEQFF.

This clone is a singleton in its sample. The chain uses TRBV7-3 and TRBJ2-2; D perhaps matches TRBD1 (5 bases). Germline CDR1 reads SGHTA; CDR2 reads FQGTGA. This CDR3 is 14 amino acids long. The ends were cut back, 0 bases at V and 6 bases at J, with 8 bases in the middle. Written as DNA, the CDR3 is TGTGCCAGCAGCTTAACAGGGGTGTCCGGGGAGCTGTTTTTT. Translating it yields CASSLTGVSGELFF.

The chain uses TRBV9 and TRBJ1-5; D possibly corresponds to TRBD1 (5 bases). The length of the CDR3 is 14 residues. V was clipped by 2 bases and J by 6 bases, with 12 bases between them. Looked up from germline, CDR1 is SGDLS and CDR2 is YYNGEE. The CDR3 nucleotides are TGTGCCAGCAGCGTCGGTGGGGGGATTCAGCCCCAGCATTTT. It codes for CASSVGGGIQPQHF.

V is TRBV5-6 and J is TRBJ2-3; 7 bases fit TRBD2. CDR3 length equals 16 residues. Trimming at V came to 1 base and at J to 4 bases, leaving 9 bases not matched to a gene. Germline V gene data show CDR1 as SGHDT and CDR2 as YYEEEE. The CDR3 nucleotides read TGTGCCAGCAGCTTGTTTGTGGTAGCGGGCTCAGATACGCAGTATTTT. This codes for CASSLFVVAGSDTQYF.

This chain joins TRBV28 and TRBJ1-6; 10 positions match TRBD1. Trimming removed 6 bases from V and 9 bases from J; junction bases left unmatched: 5. The CDR3 covers 14 residues. CDR1 is MDHEN and CDR2 is SYDVKM in the germline V gene. CDR3 protein: CASSRDRGGSPLHF. CDR3 in DNA: TGTGCCAGCAGCAGGGACAGGGGAGGTTCACCCCTCCACTTT. The full variable domain, rest sourced from reference TRBV28 and TRBJ1-6, is DVKVTQSSRYLVKRTGEKVFLECVQDMDHENMFWYRQDPGLGLRLIYFSYDVKMKEKGDIPEGYSVSREKKERFSLILESASTNQTSMYLCASSRDRGGSPLHFGNGTRLTVT.

The chain uses TRBV4-2 and TRBJ2-6, with D uncertain. The CDR3 totals 13 residues. V lost 2 bases to trimming and J lost 11 bases, with 10 bases between them. CDR1 and CDR2 (germline): LGHNA, YNFKEQ. The CDR3 DNA reads TGTGCCAGCAGCCAACAACACCTCGACGTCCTGACTTTC. Protein: CASSQQHLDVLTF.

This clone was counted only a few times. CDR3 DNA: TGTGCCAGCAGTCCCCGGACAGGGGGCGTTTATGAAGCTTTCTTT. Protein sequence: CASSPRTGGVYEAFF. The chain is built from TRBV6-5 and TRBJ1-1, with 11 bases fitting TRBD1. Per the germline V gene, CDR1 is MNHEY and CDR2 is SVGAGI. Trimming cost V 5 bases and J 7 bases; bases outside gene matches: 9. There are 15 residues in the CDR3.

CDR3 amino acids: CASSTIDRYTGELFF. Written as DNA, the CDR3 is TGTGCCAGCAGTACCATCGACAGGTACACCGGGGAGCTGTTTTTT. The chain joins TRBV28 to TRBJ2-2; D may be TRBD1 (6 bases). V lost 5 bases, J lost 3 bases, and 13 bases lay in between. The germline V gene has CDR1 MDHEN and CDR2 SYDVKM. The CDR3 length is 15 residues.

The rearrangement uses TRBV5-1 and TRBJ2-6; TRBD1 matches 10 bases. Germline V gives CDR1 SGHRS, CDR2 YFSETQ. CDR3 length: 20 amino acids. Trimming removed 2 bases from V and 5 bases from J; junction bases left unmatched: 16. The CDR3 protein is CASSFGTGDLSLFWANVLTF. CDR3 coding DNA: TGCGCCAGCAGCTTCGGGACAGGGGACCTTTCTCTCTTTTGGGCCAACGTCCTGACTTTC.

This clone came up a few times. The genes are TRBV29-1 and TRBJ1-1, with TRBD1 matching over 7 bases. The CDR3 is 15 residues long. Per the germline V gene, CDR1 is SQVTM and CDR2 is ANQGSEA. V shed 5 bases and J 1 base; nucleotides not matched to a gene: 10. CDR3 loop: CSVPPPGTENTEAFF. In DNA form, the CDR3 reads TGCAGCGTTCCTCCCCCCGGGACAGAGAACACTGAAGCTTTCTTT. Together with reference TRBV29-1 and TRBJ1-1, the CDR3 gives the full variable domain: SAVISQKPSRDICQRGTSLTIQCQVDSQVTMMFWYRQQPGQSLTLIATANQGSEATYESGFVIDKFPISRPNLTFSTLTVSNMSPEDSSIYLCSVPPPGTENTEAFFGQGTRLTVV.